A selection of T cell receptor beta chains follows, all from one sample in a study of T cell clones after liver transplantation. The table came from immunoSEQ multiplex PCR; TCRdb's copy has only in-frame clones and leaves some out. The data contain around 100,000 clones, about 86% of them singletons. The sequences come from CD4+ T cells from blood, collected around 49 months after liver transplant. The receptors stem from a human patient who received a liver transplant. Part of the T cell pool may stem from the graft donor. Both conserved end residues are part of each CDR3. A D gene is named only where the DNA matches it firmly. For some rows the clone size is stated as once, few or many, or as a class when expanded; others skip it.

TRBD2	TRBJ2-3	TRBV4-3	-	TGCGCCAGCAGCCCCCGGACTAGCGGGGGGGTAGATACGCAGTATTTT	CASSPRTSGGVDTQYF
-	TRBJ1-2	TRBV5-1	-	TGCGCCAGCAGCCTAAGGGTGGGATCACCTAACTATGGCTACACCTTC	CASSLRVGSPNYGYTF
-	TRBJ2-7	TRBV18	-	TGTGCCAGCTCACCATCTCTGATGGGCAGAAACCCCGAGCAGTACTTC	CASSPSLMGRNPEQYF
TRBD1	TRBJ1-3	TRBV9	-	TGTGCCAGCAGCGTAGAGCCGGGACAGGGAGGTATCCGATCTGGAAACACCATATATTTT	CASSVEPGQGGIRSGNTIYF
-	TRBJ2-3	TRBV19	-	TGTGCCAGTAGTACCGGACAGAGTCATATTACGCAGTATTTT	CASSTGQSHITQYF
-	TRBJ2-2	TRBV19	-	TGTGCCAGTAGTTCAGAGGGAACCTCGAACACCGGGGAGCTGTTTTTT	CASSSEGTSNTGELFF
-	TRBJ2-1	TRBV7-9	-	TGTGCCAGCCGCAGACAGGACAATGAGCAGTTCTTC	CASRRQDNEQFF
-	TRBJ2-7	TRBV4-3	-	TGCGCCAGCAGCCACGTGGGGGGGCCGCACGAGCAGTACTTC	CASSHVGGPHEQYF
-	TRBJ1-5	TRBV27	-	TGTGCCAGCAGTTTCGGGCCATATAGCAATCAGCCCCAGCATTTT	CASSFGPYSNQPQHF
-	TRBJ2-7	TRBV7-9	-	TGTGCCAGCAGCACACCGGGGTCCTTCTACGAGCAGTACTTC	CASSTPGSFYEQYF
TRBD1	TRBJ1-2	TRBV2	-	TGTGCCAGCACCCCCGGGACAGCCTATGGCTACACCTTC	CASTPGTAYGYTF
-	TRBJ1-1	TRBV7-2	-	TGTGCCAGCAGACCGACAGTTCAAAACACTGAAGCTTTCTTT	CASRPTVQNTEAFF
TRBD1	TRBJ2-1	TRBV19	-	TGTGCCAGTAGTATCGTGGGACAGGGTAACAATGAGCAGTTCTTC	CASSIVGQGNNEQFF
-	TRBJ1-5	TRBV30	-	TGTGCCTGGAGTGACGGGAATCAGCCCCAGCATTTT	CAWSDGNQPQHF
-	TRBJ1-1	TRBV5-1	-	TGCGCCAGCAGCTTGTCAGCGGGGAACACTGAAGCTTTCTTT	CASSLSAGNTEAFF
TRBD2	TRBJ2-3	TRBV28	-	TGTGCCAGCAGTTTATCGGCTAGCGGGAGGGAAGATACGCAGTATTTT	CASSLSASGREDTQYF
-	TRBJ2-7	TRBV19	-	TGTGCCAGTAGTACGCTTCAAGGTCACTACGAGCAGTACTTC	CASSTLQGHYEQYF
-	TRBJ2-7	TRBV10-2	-	TGCGCCAGCAGGGGGACGCAAATTTACGAGCAGTACTTC	CASRGTQIYEQYF
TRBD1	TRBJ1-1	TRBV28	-	TGTGCCAGCAGTAATAGACAGGGCAACACTGAAGCTTTCTTT	CASSNRQGNTEAFF
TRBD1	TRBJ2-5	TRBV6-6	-	TGTGCCAGCGCCCCGGCAGGGGGCGGAGAGACCCAGTACTTC	CASAPAGGGETQYF
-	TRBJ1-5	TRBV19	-	TGTGCCAGTAGTATAGGGCAGTATCAGCCCCAGCATTTT	CASSIGQYQPQHF
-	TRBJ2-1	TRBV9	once	TGTGCCAGCAGCGCCCAATACAATGAGCAGTTCTTC	CASSAQYNEQFF
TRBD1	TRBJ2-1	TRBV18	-	TGTGCCAGCTCAACTGGACAGGGGGAAAACAATGAGCAGTTCTTC	CASSTGQGENNEQFF
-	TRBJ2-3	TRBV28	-	TGTGCCAGCAGTTCCCCGACGGCGGGACCCTTCACAGATACGCAGTATTTT	CASSSPTAGPFTDTQYF
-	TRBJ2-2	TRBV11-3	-	TGTGCCAGCACCTCGCACACCGGGGAGCTGTTTTTT	CASTSHTGELFF
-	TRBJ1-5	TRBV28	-	TGTGCCAGCAGCCTACAAGGCAATCAGCCCCAGCATTTT	CASSLQGNQPQHF
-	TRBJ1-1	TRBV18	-	TGTGCCAGCACTGTCTCCGAGAACACTGAAGCTTTCTTT	CASTVSENTEAFF
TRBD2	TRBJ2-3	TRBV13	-	TGTGCCAGCAGCAGCAGACTAGCGGACAACACAGATACGCAGTATTTT	CASSSRLADNTDTQYF
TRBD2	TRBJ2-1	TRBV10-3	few	TGTGCCATCCGCAGGGGAGCGGGAGGTCCCCAGGGGGGGAATGAGCAGTTCTTC	CAIRRGAGGPQGGNEQFF
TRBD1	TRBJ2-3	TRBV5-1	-	TGCGCCAGCAGCCGTACCGGGACAGGGACAGATACGCAGTATTTT	CASSRTGTGTDTQYF
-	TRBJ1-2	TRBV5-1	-	TGCGCCAGCAGCTTGACCCAGGGAAGAAACTATGGCTACACCTTC	CASSLTQGRNYGYTF
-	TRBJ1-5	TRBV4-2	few	TGTGCCAGCAGCCAAGATTGGCAGGGGAATCAGCCCCAGCATTTT	CASSQDWQGNQPQHF
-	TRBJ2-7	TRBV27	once	TGTGCCAGCAGTCCCCGGGGAGGCGAGCAGTACTTC	CASSPRGGEQYF
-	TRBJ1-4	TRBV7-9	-	TGTGCCAGCAGCTTAGTGACCGTGGAAAAACTGTTTTTT	CASSLVTVEKLFF
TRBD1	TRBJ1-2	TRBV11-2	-	TGTGCCAGCAGCCCGCTGTTGGGACAGGGGGTATGCACCTTC	CASSPLLGQGVCTF
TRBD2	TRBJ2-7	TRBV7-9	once	TGTGCCAGCAGCTCTGGACTAGCGGGAGGGAACTACGAGCAGTACTTC	CASSSGLAGGNYEQYF
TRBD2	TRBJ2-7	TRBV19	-	TGTGCCAGTAGCACCCCAAGCGGGAAGGAGTACTTC	CASSTPSGKEYF
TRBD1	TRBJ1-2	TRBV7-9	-	TGTGCCAGCAGCCCCGGACAGGGCGCGGGCTACACCTTC	CASSPGQGAGYTF
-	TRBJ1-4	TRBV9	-	TGTGCCAGCAGCGTATCCGGCCAGGGCAGGGAAAAACTGTTTTTT	CASSVSGQGREKLFF
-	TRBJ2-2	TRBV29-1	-	TGCAGCGTTGTTGCAGGGTCGCTCACCGGGGAGCTGTTTTTT	CSVVAGSLTGELFF
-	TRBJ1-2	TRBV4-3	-	TGCGCCAGCAGCCAAGCCGTGAGGGGGACACACTATGGCTACACCTTC	CASSQAVRGTHYGYTF
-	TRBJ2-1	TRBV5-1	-	TGCGCCAGCAGGTTGGGAGCAGGGGACTACAATGAGCAGTTCTTC	CASRLGAGDYNEQFF
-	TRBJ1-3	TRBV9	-	TGTGCCAGCAGCGCAGGGGTTCATGGAAACACCATATATTTT	CASSAGVHGNTIYF
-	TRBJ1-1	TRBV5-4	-	TGTGCCAGCAGCTTGGGGGGAGGGTCGTTGAACACTGAAGCTTTCTTT	CASSLGGGSLNTEAFF
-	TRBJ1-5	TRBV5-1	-	TGCGCCAGCAGCTTGGGGGTATCTCAGCCCCAGCATTTT	CASSLGVSQPQHF
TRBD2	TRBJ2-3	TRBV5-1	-	TGCGCCAGCAGGACCTCGGTTCTAGCGGGGGTCAGCACAGATACGCAGTATTTT	CASRTSVLAGVSTDTQYF
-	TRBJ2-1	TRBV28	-	TGTGCCAGCAGTTTGAAGGCGCGCCATAATGAGCAGTTCTTC	CASSLKARHNEQFF
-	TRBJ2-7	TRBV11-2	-	TGTGCCAGCAGCTTACGGTTATACGAGCAGTACTTC	CASSLRLYEQYF
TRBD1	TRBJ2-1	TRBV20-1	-	TGCAGTTCCCAGGGGGCGGATGAGCAGTTCTTC	CSSQGADEQFF
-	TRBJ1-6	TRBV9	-	TGTGCCAGCAGCGTAGAGGGGCAGGGAGTTAATTCACCCCTCCACTTT	CASSVEGQGVNSPLHF
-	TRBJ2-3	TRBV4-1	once	TGCGCCAGCAGCCAAGGGCACGGCACAGATACGCAGTATTTT	CASSQGHGTDTQYF
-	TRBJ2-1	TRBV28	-	TGTGCCACCAGGGAAGATCGTCGGAATGAGCAGTTCTTC	CATREDRRNEQFF